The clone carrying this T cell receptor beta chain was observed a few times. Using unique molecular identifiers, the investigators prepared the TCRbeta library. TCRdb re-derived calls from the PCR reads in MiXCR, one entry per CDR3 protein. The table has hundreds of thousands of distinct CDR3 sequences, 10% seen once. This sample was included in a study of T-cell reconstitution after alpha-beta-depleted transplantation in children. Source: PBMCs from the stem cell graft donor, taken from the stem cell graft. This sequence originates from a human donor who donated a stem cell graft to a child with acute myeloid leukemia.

The CDR3 DNA follows: TGTGCCAGCAGCTCTCCCCGAGGGGACTATGGCTACACCTTC. This gives the protein CASSSPRGDYGYTF. This rearrangement joins TRBV7-9 to TRBJ1-2; a possible D gene is TRBD1 (5 bases). Between the trimmed V and J ends, which lost 4 bases and 3 bases, there was a span of 12 bases. CDR3 length equals 14 residues. Germline values: CDR1 SEHNR, CDR2 FQNEAQ (reference sequence).